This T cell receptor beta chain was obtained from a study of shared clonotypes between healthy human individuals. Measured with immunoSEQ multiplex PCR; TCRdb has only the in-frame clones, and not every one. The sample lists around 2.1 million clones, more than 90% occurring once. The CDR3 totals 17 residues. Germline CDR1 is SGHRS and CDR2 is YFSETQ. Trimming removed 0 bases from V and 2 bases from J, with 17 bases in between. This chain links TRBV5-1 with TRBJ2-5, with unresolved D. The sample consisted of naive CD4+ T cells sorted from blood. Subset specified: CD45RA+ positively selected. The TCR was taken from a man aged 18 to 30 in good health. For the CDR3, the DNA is TGCGCCAGCAGCTTGGCTGGCCAGATGGTGGGTCAAGAGACCCAGTACTTC. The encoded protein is CASSLAGQMVGQETQYF.